This T cell receptor (beta chain) was observed in a study of immune heterogeneity within non-small cell lung tumors. Study at large: The tumor set comprised a few squamous cell carcinomas and nine to ten non-squamous carcinomas (plus 1 not otherwise specified).

This CDR3 is built from 13 residues. The trim removed 6 bases at V and 6 bases at J, leaving 7 bases unmatched. Regarding the study as a whole: Identical dominant CDR3 beta clonotypes showed recurrence across tumor sites within a patient, and site-unique high-frequency clones were also present. Local T-cell clonality tracked local tumor mutational burden, showing a moderate yet significant relationship (R about 0.35).

TCR beta CDR3 amplification used multiplex PCR with 32 V and 13 J primers. TCRdb re-called the multiplex PCR reads with MiXCR, one entry per CDR3 protein. The data contain approximately 19,000 distinct CDR3 sequences, 25% to 35% of them singletons. This clonotype was counted many times. What it recognizes is unknown. Each sample used about 0.55 ug of genomic DNA from bulk tumor tissue. Far-apart biopsies, several per primary tumor, were taken during surgery. Surgery that was curative in intent was performed on patients with untreated, newly diagnosed non-small cell lung cancer. A total of around 15 patients with newly diagnosed non-small cell lung cancer, all of whom were undergoing surgery with curative intent, made up the donors.

The sequencing input was lung tumor tissue. This receptor was obtained from a man aged 35-49 years with non-small cell lung cancer. The chain joins TRBV12-3 or TRBV12-4 to TRBJ2-7; 8 nucleotides align to TRBD1. The CDR3 here is CASSRNTGGEQYF. Written as DNA, the CDR3 is TGTGCCAGCAGCCGCAACACAGGGGGCGAGCAGTACTTC.